A selection of T cell receptor beta chains follows, all from one sample in a study of PD-1 blockade in classical Hodgkin lymphoma. Assay used: immunoSEQ multiplex PCR; TCRdb lists only in-frame clones, some missing. The data hold about 29,000 clones, with roughly 85% observed a single time. Source: CD4+ T cells from blood, taken at baseline. The receptor set was obtained from a human donor with classical Hodgkin lymphoma. Each CDR3 is given with its conserved first and last residue. The order of the fields is clone size, V gene, J gene, CDR3 protein. Expanded clones are given a class, and other clones once, few, many or no size at all.

>NA|TRBV10-3|TRBJ2-1
CAISERTSGRNEQFF
>NA|TRBV18|TRBJ2-7
CASSPGTGSYEQYF
>NA|TRBV11-2|TRBJ2-5
CASSLGTNQETQYF
>once|TRBV19|TRBJ2-7
CASSTWDRATYEQYF
>NA|TRBV2|TRBJ2-3
CASSGGSRPDTQYF
>NA|TRBV11-2|TRBJ1-2
CASSQETTVGYTF
>NA|TRBV30|TRBJ1-1
CALNGQGRPEAFF
>NA|TRBV6-4|TRBJ2-2
CASRRTGEGTGELFF
>NA|TRBV7-2|TRBJ1-5
CASSSDRGREQPQHF
>NA|TRBV11-2|TRBJ1-1
CASSSPGSSPVAFF
>NA|TRBV6-5|TRBJ1-3
CASSHGQYSGNTIYF
>NA|TRBV30|TRBJ1-1
CAWSLDGGNTEAFF
>few|TRBV2|TRBJ1-2
CASSGAALKWSYGYTF
>NA|TRBV2|TRBJ1-5
CASSTTSRVKFNQPQHF
>NA|TRBV27|TRBJ1-3
CASGGQGHTIYF
>NA|TRBV4-1|TRBJ2-2
CASSGLAGGRNTGELFF
>NA|TRBV18|TRBJ2-3
CASSPGTPNPTDTQYF
>NA|TRBV4-1|TRBJ1-4
CASSQRVALGANEKLFF
>NA|TRBV19|TRBJ2-1
CATSDRGQPRGEQFF
>NA|TRBV29-1|TRBJ1-2
CSVFGNYGYTF
>NA|TRBV11-3|TRBJ2-1
CASSLGHRTGGEQFF
>NA|TRBV7-2|TRBJ2-1
CASSIRRTDNNEQFF
>few|TRBV27|TRBJ2-7
CASSGTGYYEQYF
>NA|TRBV19|TRBJ2-5
CASSIGGQGAETQYF
>NA|TRBV20-1|TRBJ2-1
CSARDLGEQFF
>NA|TRBV7-9|TRBJ1-4
CASSLGQPANEKLFF
>once|TRBV27|TRBJ2-3
CASSHLAGGGTDTQYF
>NA|TRBV7-9|TRBJ1-1
CASSLLPAGITEAFF
>few|TRBV30|TRBJ2-7
CAWTRTSAGGYEQYF
>once|TRBV6-5|TRBJ1-2
CASSPTFGGQYGYTF
>once|TRBV6-5|TRBJ1-2
CASSYFANYGYTF
>NA|TRBV30|TRBJ2-2
CAWRVRGKNTGELFF
>NA|TRBV28|TRBJ1-4
CASSPGVAGLATNEKLFF
>NA|TRBV5-1|TRBJ1-1
CASSLGTIRASNTEAFF
>NA|TRBV7-2|TRBJ1-5
CASSQGSGGNQPQHF
>NA|TRBV7-2|TRBJ2-5
CASSRGGQETQYF
>NA|TRBV7-2|TRBJ2-7
CASSLGQGTGEQYF
>once|TRBV11-2|TRBJ1-2
CASSGRGLPNYGYTF
>NA|TRBV28|TRBJ1-1
CASSTIQQNTEAFF
>NA|TRBV7-8|TRBJ2-7
CASSGRTGSYEQYF
>NA|TRBV5-1|TRBJ1-5
CASSLLERANQPQHF
>NA|TRBV27|TRBJ2-2
CASSLRGGLNTGELFF
>NA|TRBV2|TRBJ1-1
CASRVTSGAEAFF
>NA|TRBV11-2|TRBJ2-2
CASSLLQGRTGELFF
>NA|TRBV5-5|TRBJ1-2
CASSLVRERGYTF
>NA|TRBV6-6|TRBJ1-2
CASSDMTGIYGYTF
>NA|TRBV5-1|TRBJ2-1
CASSLQREGLFSYNEQFF
>NA|TRBV19|TRBJ2-5
CASSPWTASETQYF
>NA|TRBV4-3|TRBJ2-7
CASSQTLGAPHEQYF
>few|TRBV2|TRBJ1-2
CASSGQGLAYGYTF
>NA|TRBV28|TRBJ1-2
CASSPGGYYGYTF
>NA|TRBV9|TRBJ1-5
CASTSRGDVEPQHF
>once|TRBV6-5|TRBJ1-5
CASSGQQNQPQHF